These T cell receptor beta chains were read from a single sample in a study of CD8+ T cells in alopecia areata. Assay used: immunoSEQ multiplex PCR; TCRdb lists only in-frame clones, some missing. The table has around 290,000 clones, over 45% seen once; the top ten hold more than 1.5%. The source was CD4+ T cells sorted from blood, collected at week 24, from a patient treated with tofacitinib. These TCRs come from a human donor with alopecia areata. Each CDR3 is given with its conserved first and last residue. The order of the fields is V gene, clone size, D gene, J gene, CDR3 DNA, CDR3 protein. D genes are given only for firm matches. The size entry is marked missing in some rows and otherwise reads once, few, many or a size class.

TRBV27	few	TRBD1	TRBJ1-5	TGTGCCAGCAGTCAAGGGACAGGACTTCAGCCCCAGCATTTT	CASSQGTGLQPQHF
TRBV4-1	once	NA	TRBJ2-5	TGCGCCAGCTCCGGCGGGCCGGGACATAGGGAGACCCAGTACTTC	CASSGGPGHRETQYF
TRBV7-2	NA	NA	TRBJ1-2	TGTGCCAGCAGCTTAGCGAGGCGTAACTATGGCTACACCTTC	CASSLARRNYGYTF
TRBV12-5	NA	TRBD2	TRBJ2-1	TGTGCTAGTGGTTTGGTACTGGGACTAGATAGTTTAGGGCAGTTCTTC	CASGLVLGLDSLGQFF
TRBV30	once	TRBD1	TRBJ1-6	TGTGCCTGGACTCTAGGGGACAGGGGTCATTCACCCCTCCACTTT	CAWTLGDRGHSPLHF
TRBV29-1	NA	TRBD1	TRBJ2-7	TGCAGCGTAGGACAGGGCGTCGAGCAGTACTTC	CSVGQGVEQYF
TRBV23-1	NA	TRBD2	TRBJ2-7	TGCGCCAGCAGTCACCGGCGGGGGGTTTACGAGCAGTACTTC	CASSHRRGVYEQYF
TRBV5-6	NA	TRBD1	TRBJ2-7	TGTGCCAGCAGCCTTTACCGGGACAGGGGGCGCGAGCAGTACTTC	CASSLYRDRGREQYF
TRBV7-2	NA	NA	TRBJ2-2	TGTGCCAGCAGCCGTACCCTCAGGGGACCCGGGGAGCTGTTTTTT	CASSRTLRGPGELFF
TRBV7-9	NA	NA	TRBJ2-7	TGTGCCAGCAGCCGAGACCGCGAGCAGTACTTC	CASSRDREQYF
TRBV5-1	few	NA	TRBJ2-5	TGCGCCAGCAGCTTACAGGGCCTCGGGGAGACCCAGTACTTC	CASSLQGLGETQYF
TRBV25-1	NA	TRBD1	TRBJ2-5	TGTGCCAGCAGTGATCCGAGGGACAGCAGGGAGACCCAGTACTTC	CASSDPRDSRETQYF
TRBV5-1	NA	NA	TRBJ2-7	TGCGCCAGCAGGGAGGGGGCAACAGGAAGCTACGAGCAGTACTTC	CASREGATGSYEQYF
TRBV23-1	NA	NA	TRBJ2-7	TGCGCCAGCAGTCAAGATCCCGGGTTCTCCTACGAGCAGTACTTC	CASSQDPGFSYEQYF
TRBV28	NA	NA	TRBJ2-7	TGTGCCAGCAATAACAGGGCCGAGCAGTACTTC	CASNNRAEQYF
TRBV30	NA	TRBD1	TRBJ1-6	TGTGCCTGGAGCGGACAGGATTCACCCCTCCACTTT	CAWSGQDSPLHF
TRBV7-2	NA	NA	TRBJ1-1	TGTGCCAGCAGCTTAGACCCGGGGGGCGTCCCCACTGAAGCTTTCTTT	CASSLDPGGVPTEAFF
TRBV30	NA	TRBD1	TRBJ2-3	TGTGCCTGGAGTACCCCGGGACAGGGTTACGATACGCAGTATTTT	CAWSTPGQGYDTQYF
TRBV5-1	once	NA	TRBJ1-5	TGCGCCAGCAGCTTGGAAGCAGGGCGTCATCAGCCCCAGCATTTT	CASSLEAGRHQPQHF
TRBV30	NA	TRBD1	TRBJ1-1	TGTGCCTGGAGCCATAGGACAGGGGGGGGAGCTTTCTTT	CAWSHRTGGGAFF
TRBV4-1	NA	NA	TRBJ2-1	TGCGCCAGCAGCCAAGCGGCGGGCAGGTTGAACAATGAGCAGTTCTTC	CASSQAAGRLNNEQFF
TRBV5-4	many	TRBD1	TRBJ2-5	TGTGCCAGCAGCTTAACAGGGGAAGAGACCCAGTACTTC	CASSLTGEETQYF
TRBV14	NA	TRBD1	TRBJ1-2	TGTGCCAGCAGCCAAGCCGGGACAGGGGTCTATGGCTACACCTTC	CASSQAGTGVYGYTF
TRBV7-9	few	NA	TRBJ1-4	TGTGCCAGCAGCCAGGGGAGAGCAACTAATGAAAAACTGTTTTTT	CASSQGRATNEKLFF
TRBV18	NA	NA	TRBJ2-2	TGTGCCAGCTCTCGGGACGCGAACACCGGGGAGCTGTTTTTT	CASSRDANTGELFF
TRBV28	NA	TRBD1	TRBJ2-7	TGTGCCAGCACCCCACCCGGCAGGGGGCCGGGCGAGCAGTACTTC	CASTPPGRGPGEQYF
TRBV30	once	TRBD1	TRBJ1-2	TGTGCCTGGAGCCGACAGGGATATGGCTACACCTTC	CAWSRQGYGYTF
TRBV18	NA	NA	TRBJ1-2	TGTGCCAGCTCACCGGGGGTTGACTATGGCTACACCTTC	CASSPGVDYGYTF
TRBV5-1	few	TRBD1	TRBJ2-1	TGCGCCAGCAGCCCGGGACAGGGTTCCTACAATGAGCAGTTCTTC	CASSPGQGSYNEQFF
TRBV28	NA	NA	TRBJ2-5	TGTGCCAGCAGTGAGAGGGAGACCCAGTACTTC	CASSERETQYF
TRBV5-1	NA	NA	TRBJ1-1	TGCGCCAGCAGCGGGAACCTCAGGGGCAACACTGAAGCTTTCTTT	CASSGNLRGNTEAFF
TRBV10-3	few	NA	TRBJ1-3	TGTGCCACCCATCAGGTTAGCTCTGGAAACACCATATATTTT	CATHQVSSGNTIYF
TRBV25-1	NA	NA	TRBJ2-1	TGTGCCAGCAGCGAAACAGGGATACGGTACAATGAGCAGTTCTTC	CASSETGIRYNEQFF
TRBV30	NA	NA	TRBJ2-7	TGTGCCTGGAGCCACGGGACGGTCCCTGGGCAGTACTTC	CAWSHGTVPGQYF
TRBV30	NA	NA	TRBJ2-2	TGTGCCTGGAGCGTGGTGAGGGACACCGGGGAGCTGTTTTTT	CAWSVVRDTGELFF
TRBV30	once	TRBD2	TRBJ2-1	TGTGCCTGGACAGGGACTAGCCCCGGTGAGCAGTTCTTC	CAWTGTSPGEQFF
TRBV30	few	TRBD2	TRBJ2-2	TGTGCCTGGAGTGTACTAGCGGGGGGCCGGTCCGGGGAGCTGTTTTTT	CAWSVLAGGRSGELFF
TRBV29-1	NA	NA	TRBJ1-1	TGCAGCGTTGATCCTCCTTACAGTGTCGGGGCGGCTGAAGCTTTCTTT	CSVDPPYSVGAAEAFF
TRBV6-5	NA	NA	TRBJ2-7	TGTGCCAGCAGCCGGGGGCAGGGGGACCTCTACGAGCAGTACTTC	CASSRGQGDLYEQYF
TRBV30	NA	NA	TRBJ2-1	TGTGCCTGGAGTACCTCCCCAGGGGCTAAACTCTCCTACAATGAGCAGTTCTTC	CAWSTSPGAKLSYNEQFF
TRBV11-2	NA	NA	TRBJ1-2	TGTGCCACCGGCTTACTTGCAGTGCATGGCTACACCTTC	CATGLLAVHGYTF
TRBV5-1	NA	TRBD2	TRBJ2-3	TGCGCCAGCAGCTCCGATAGCGGGGGAGGAACAGATACGCAGTATTTT	CASSSDSGGGTDTQYF
TRBV27	NA	NA	TRBJ2-3	TGTGCCAGCACCTCAGACAGGTTCTCTAGCACAGATACGCAGTATTTT	CASTSDRFSSTDTQYF
TRBV7-9	NA	TRBD1	TRBJ2-7	TGTGCCAGCAGCTTAGAGGGACAGCCCTACGAGCAGTACTTC	CASSLEGQPYEQYF
TRBV30	NA	NA	TRBJ1-5	TGTGCCTGGAGCCTCAATCGGAATCAGCCCCAGCATTTT	CAWSLNRNQPQHF
TRBV28	NA	TRBD1	TRBJ1-2	TGTGCCAGCAGTTTGGGTCAGGGACAGGGAGGGAATGGCTACACCTTC	CASSLGQGQGGNGYTF
TRBV7-2	NA	NA	TRBJ2-2	TGTGCCAGCTCCGGGGTCGAAGGGACCGGGGAGCTGTTTTTT	CASSGVEGTGELFF
TRBV2	NA	NA	TRBJ2-5	TGTGCCAGCAGCCCCCTGGGGGGAGAGACCCAGTACTTC	CASSPLGGETQYF
TRBV7-9	NA	NA	TRBJ1-2	TGTGCCAGCAGCCAACATGGGGTGGAAGATGGCTACACCTTC	CASSQHGVEDGYTF
TRBV9	NA	NA	TRBJ1-2	TGTGCCAGCAGCGAAACAGGGCGATATGGCTACACCTTC	CASSETGRYGYTF
TRBV30	NA	NA	TRBJ2-3	TGTGCCTGGAGCCGGACCCACCCCACAGATACGCAGTATTTT	CAWSRTHPTDTQYF
TRBV6-6	NA	NA	TRBJ2-1	TGTGCCAGCAGTTACTCTAGGGAGGAGCAGTTCTTC	CASSYSREEQFF
TRBV5-1	NA	NA	TRBJ2-2	TGCGCCAGCAGCTTGGACACTAACACCGGGGAGCTGTTTTTT	CASSLDTNTGELFF
TRBV18	few	NA	TRBJ1-5	TGTGCCAGCTCACCCGTGGGGGCGACTGATTATCAGCCCCAGCATTTT	CASSPVGATDYQPQHF
TRBV5-6	few	NA	TRBJ2-1	TGTGCCAGCAGCTTTCGACAGACCAATGAGCAGTTCTTC	CASSFRQTNEQFF
TRBV2	few	TRBD1	TRBJ1-2	TGTGCCAGCAGTGCAACAGGGGCCGGCTACACCTTC	CASSATGAGYTF
TRBV5-1	NA	TRBD2	TRBJ2-3	TGCGCCAGCAGCCTCGGGACTAGAACCACAGATACGCAGTATTTT	CASSLGTRTTDTQYF
TRBV5-4	NA	TRBD2	TRBJ2-5	TGTGCCAGCAGCCCGGGACTAGCGGGAGGGTACCAAGAGACCCAGTACTTC	CASSPGLAGGYQETQYF
TRBV4-2	NA	NA	TRBJ2-5	TGTGCCAGCAGTTATGGGTGGGAGACCCAGTACTTC	CASSYGWETQYF